What follows are 11 T cell receptor beta chains derived from one specimen sequenced in a study of control samples from healthy donors and cancer patients. Sequenced by immunoSEQ multiplex PCR; TCRdb stores in-frame clones only, minus some. Of 150,000 to 200,000 clones listed, roughly 95% are singletons. The sample comprised blood. These receptors were obtained from a woman in her twenties or thirties in good health.

The chain joins TRBV14 to TRBJ1-6; D remains unclear. The CDR3 is made up of 15 amino acids. V dropped 4 bases and J dropped 0 bases, with 7 bases sitting between them. Germline CDR1 is SGHDN and CDR2 is FVKESK. CDR3 DNA: TGTGCCAGCAGCCCCCAGAGCTCCTATAATTCACCCCTCCACTTT. Its translation: CASSPQSSYNSPLHF. Full variable domain (missing parts from reference TRBV14 and TRBJ1-6): EAGVTQFPSHSVIEKGQTVTLRCDPISGHDNLYWYRRVMGKEIKFLLHFVKESKQDESGMPNNRFLAERTGGTYSTLKVQPAELEDSGVYFCASSPQSSYNSPLHFGNGTRLTVT.

The chain uses TRBV10-1 and TRBJ2-7; no reliable D call. The CDR3 extends over 16 amino acids. Germline V gives CDR1 WNHNN, CDR2 SYGVQD (reference sequence). Trimming cost V 0 bases and J 0 bases, with 12 bases left between them. The CDR3 DNA reads TGCGCCAGCAGTGAGTCTTACGGTTCAATCTCCTACGAGCAGTACTTC. Translating gives CASSESYGSISYEQYF.

The rearrangement joins TRBV5-1 to TRBJ2-1, with D possibly matching TRBD2 (5 bases). Germline V gene sequence: CDR1 SGHRS, CDR2 YFSETQ. The CDR3 runs to 18 residues. Trimming took 5 bases from V and 0 from J, leaving 21 bases between them. The chain's CDR3 is CASRSGGGVGTSYNEQFF. The CDR3, as DNA: TGCGCCAGCAGATCCGGAGGAGGCGTGGGAACCTCCTACAATGAGCAGTTCTTC.

The J gene is TRBJ1-1, the V gene TRBV13; no firm D call. Germline CDR1 and CDR2: PRHDT and FYEKMQ (reference sequence). Trimming removed 3 bases from V and 5 bases from J, with 7 bases in between. There are 12 residues in the CDR3. The CDR3 loop is CASSFGETEAFF. The CDR3, as DNA: TGTGCCAGCAGCTTTGGAGAGACTGAAGCTTTCTTT.

This chain links TRBV6-5 with TRBJ2-1, with D perhaps given as TRBD1 or TRBD2 (5 bases each). The CDR3 contains 14 residues. Germline V CDR1 and CDR2: MNHEY, SVGAGI. V lost 5 bases to trimming and J lost 10 bases, with 18 bases between them. The chain's CDR3 is CASSPRALGAEQFF. The DNA of the CDR3 is TGTGCCAGCAGTCCGAGGGCACTCGGGGCGGAGCAGTTCTTC.

The J gene is TRBJ2-1, the V gene TRBV9, with TRBD1 matching 8 bases. Germline assignment: CDR1 SGDLS and CDR2 YYNGEE. The CDR3 spans 15 residues. Unmatched junction bases numbered 4, after V lost 0 bases and J lost 5 bases. Here the CDR3 DNA reads TGTGCCAGCAGCGTAGGAGGGACAGGACACAATGAGCAGTTCTTC. It encodes CASSVGGTGHNEQFF. Full variable domain (missing parts from reference TRBV9 and TRBJ2-1): DSGVTQTPKHLITATGQRVTLRCSPRSGDLSVYWYQQSLDQGLQFLIQYYNGEERAKGNILERFSAQQFPDLHSELNLSSLELGDSALYFCASSVGGTGHNEQFFGPGTRLTVL.

The genes are TRBV11-1 and TRBJ2-3; 10 nucleotides match TRBD2. V lost 3 bases to trimming and J lost 2 bases; unmatched junction nucleotides: 5. The CDR3 consists of 16 residues. The germline CDR1 and CDR2 sequences are SGHAT and FQDESV (reference sequence). The CDR3 DNA reads as TGTGCCAGCAGCTTGCTAGCGGGAGTCCCCACAGATACGCAGTATTTT. Translated: CASSLLAGVPTDTQYF.

The chain uses TRBV30 and TRBJ2-2; D remains ambiguous. V dropped 2 bases and J dropped 2 bases, with 6 bases sitting between them. This CDR3 is built from 13 residues. Germline-derived CDR1 and CDR2 are GTSNPN and SVGIG (reference sequence). The CDR3 loop is CAWSTANTGELFF. The CDR3, as DNA: TGTGCCTGGAGTACGGCAAACACCGGGGAGCTGTTTTTT.

The rearrangement links TRBV7-8 to TRBJ2-3; a weak D match, TRBD2 (6 bases). Germline values: CDR1 SGHVS, CDR2 FQNEAQ. The CDR3 extends over 14 amino acids. Trimming took off 7 bases at V and 2 bases at J, with 13 bases between the two ends. The CDR3 sequence: CASKMAGITDTQYF. The CDR3 DNA is TGTGCCAGCAAGATGGCGGGGATCACAGATACGCAGTATTTT.

The CDR3 nucleotides read TGTGCCAGCAGTCGGGTAGGCTCCTACGAGCAGTACTTC. Amino acids: CASSRVGSYEQYF. This rearrangement joins TRBV9 to TRBJ2-7; the D is unclear. V gave up 5 bases and J gave up 0 bases, with 9 bases separating them. The CDR3 spans 13 residues. CDR1 and CDR2 (germline): SGDLS, YYNGEE.

This chain joins TRBV5-1 and TRBJ2-3; D might be TRBD1 (6 bases). The CDR3 covers 15 residues. With 4 bases removed from V and 2 bases from J, the gap between germline ends came to 14 bases. CDR1 and CDR2 (germline): SGHRS, YFSETQ. The CDR3 loop reads CASSPLDSVTDTQYF. The DNA of the CDR3 is TGCGCCAGCAGCCCCTTGGACAGCGTCACAGATACGCAGTATTTT.